This T cell receptor (beta chain) was identified during a study of blood T cell repertoires in COVID-19. Across the whole study: Samples representing acute and convalescent COVID-19 were sourced from the United States, Italy and Spain.

Participants reported their clinical history, and cohort assignment relied on those reports. Each recovered donor of Cohort 3 presented with two negative PCRs, clearance, or symptom resolution. This CDR3 is built from 14 residues. The germline CDR1 and CDR2 sequences are SNHLY and FYNNEI. The V segment lost 10 bases and the J segment 6 bases; nucleotides outside the gene matches: 8. Original analysis: For nucleated cells, counts were estimated from reference gene primer amplification. Clones were sequenced by immunoSEQ multiplex PCR, and TCRdb holds only the in-frame ones, with some missing. Clone size and the V and J calls come from that table; the DNA yielded D and trimming. The repertoire holds about half a million clones, about 85% seen once, with roughly 8% in the top ten.

The chain links TRBV2 to TRBJ2-1; 11 bases are shared with TRBD1. Sequenced: PBMCs or T cells enriched from blood (not recorded which). This TCR was recovered from a woman aged 55-70 years who had recovered from COVID-19. The CDR3 DNA reads as TGTGCCACACTCCCGGGACAGGGGGTCAATGAGCAGTTCTTC. Amino acid sequence: CATLPGQGVNEQFF.